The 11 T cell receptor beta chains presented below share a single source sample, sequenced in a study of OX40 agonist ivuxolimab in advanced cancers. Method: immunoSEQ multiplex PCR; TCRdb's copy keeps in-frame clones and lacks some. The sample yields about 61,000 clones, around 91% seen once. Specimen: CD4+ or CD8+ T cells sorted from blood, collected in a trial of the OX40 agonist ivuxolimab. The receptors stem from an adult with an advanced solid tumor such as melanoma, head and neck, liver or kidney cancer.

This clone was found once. CDR3 nucleotides: TGTGCCAGCAGTGAACCGGCGACGTACACTGAAGCTTTCTTT. Protein sequence: CASSEPATYTEAFF. The chain uses TRBV2 and TRBJ1-1; no firm D call. Trimming cost V 2 bases and J 3 bases, with 10 bases left between them. Germline CDR1 SNHLY, CDR2 FYNNEI. The CDR3 is 14 residues long.

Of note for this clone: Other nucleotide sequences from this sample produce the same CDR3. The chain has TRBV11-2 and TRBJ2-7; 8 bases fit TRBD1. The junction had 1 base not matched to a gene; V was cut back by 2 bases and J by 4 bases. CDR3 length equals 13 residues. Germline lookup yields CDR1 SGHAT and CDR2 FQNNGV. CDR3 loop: CASSLYRGYEQYF. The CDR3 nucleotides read TGTGCCAGCAGCTTATACAGGGGGTACGAGCAGTACTTC.

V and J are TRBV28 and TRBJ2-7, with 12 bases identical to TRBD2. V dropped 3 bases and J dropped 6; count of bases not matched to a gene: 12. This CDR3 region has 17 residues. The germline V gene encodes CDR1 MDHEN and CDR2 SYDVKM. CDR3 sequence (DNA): TGTGCCAGCAGTTTCAAGACTAGCGGGAGACATGGTAGCGAGCAGTACTTC. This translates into CASSFKTSGRHGSEQYF.

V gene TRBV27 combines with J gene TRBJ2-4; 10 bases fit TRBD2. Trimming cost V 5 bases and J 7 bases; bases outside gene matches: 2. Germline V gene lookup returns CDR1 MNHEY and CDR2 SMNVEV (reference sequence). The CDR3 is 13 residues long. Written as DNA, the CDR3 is TGTGCCAGCAGTGTAGCGGGAGGTAACATTCAGTACTTC. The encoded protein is CASSVAGGNIQYF.

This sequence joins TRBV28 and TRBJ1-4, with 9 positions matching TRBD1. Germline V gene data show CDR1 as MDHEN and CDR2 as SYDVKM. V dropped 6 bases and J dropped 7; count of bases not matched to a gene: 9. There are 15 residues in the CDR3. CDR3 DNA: TGTGCCAGCAGACAAACAGGGGGCCTCGGTGAAAAACTGTTTTTT. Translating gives CASRQTGGLGEKLFF.

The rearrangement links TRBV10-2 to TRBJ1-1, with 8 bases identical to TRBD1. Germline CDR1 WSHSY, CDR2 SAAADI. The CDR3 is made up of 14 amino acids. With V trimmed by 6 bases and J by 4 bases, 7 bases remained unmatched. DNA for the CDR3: TGCGCCAGCAGCGCAGGGGGCGTCGGCACTGAAGCTTTCTTT. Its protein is CASSAGGVGTEAFF.

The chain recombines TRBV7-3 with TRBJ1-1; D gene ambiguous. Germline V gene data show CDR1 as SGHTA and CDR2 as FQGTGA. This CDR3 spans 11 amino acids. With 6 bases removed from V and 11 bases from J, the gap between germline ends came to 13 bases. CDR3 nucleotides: TGTGCCAGCAGTTCGGGCCCGAGGGCTTTCTTT. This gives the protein CASSSGPRAFF.

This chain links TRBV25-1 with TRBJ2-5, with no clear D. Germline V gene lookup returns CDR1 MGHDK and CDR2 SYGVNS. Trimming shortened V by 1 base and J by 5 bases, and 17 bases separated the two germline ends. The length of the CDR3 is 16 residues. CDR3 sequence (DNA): TGTGCCAGCAGTGAATTCACGACCGAATTTCGGGAGACCCAGTACTTC. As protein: CASSEFTTEFRETQYF.

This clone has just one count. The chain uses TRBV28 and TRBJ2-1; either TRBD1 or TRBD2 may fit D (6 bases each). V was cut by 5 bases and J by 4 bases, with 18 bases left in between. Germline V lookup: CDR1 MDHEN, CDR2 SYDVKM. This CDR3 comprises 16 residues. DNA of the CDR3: TGTGCCAGCAGTGAGACGTGGGGGGCGAGGTACAATGAGCAGTTCTTC. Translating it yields CASSETWGARYNEQFF.

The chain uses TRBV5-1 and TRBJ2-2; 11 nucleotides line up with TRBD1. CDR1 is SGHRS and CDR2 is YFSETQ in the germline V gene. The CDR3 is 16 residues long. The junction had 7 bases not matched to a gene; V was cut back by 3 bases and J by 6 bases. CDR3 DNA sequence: TGCGCCAGCAGCTCCGCGGGGACAGGGGGGGCCGGGGAGCTGTTTTTT. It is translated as CASSSAGTGGAGELFF.

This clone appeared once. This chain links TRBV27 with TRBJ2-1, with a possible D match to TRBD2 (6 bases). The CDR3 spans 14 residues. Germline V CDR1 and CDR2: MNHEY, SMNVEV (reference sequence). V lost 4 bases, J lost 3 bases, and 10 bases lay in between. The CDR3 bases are TGTGCCAGCAGTTCCGGGAGAGTCTACAATGAGCAGTTCTTC. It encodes CASSSGRVYNEQFF.